The 30 T cell receptor beta chains given below trace back to one sample, sequenced in a study of cytomegalovirus exposure and HLA in healthy donors. A multiplex PCR was run with 60 Vbeta primers and 13 Jbeta primers. Sequenced by immunoSEQ multiplex PCR; TCRdb stores in-frame clones only, minus some. The sample lists more than 80,000 clones, roughly two thirds occurring once. The sequenced material came from PBMCs. Receptors originate from a female donor in good health and CMV-seronegative.

V gene TRBV13 combines with J gene TRBJ2-1, with a tentative D call TRBD1 (9 bases). Per germline, CDR1 PRHDT and CDR2 FYEKMQ (reference sequence). CDR3 length: 18 amino acids. Trimming took 4 bases from V and 8 from J, leaving 27 bases between them. The CDR3 DNA follows: TGTGCCAGCAGCTCCGTCCGGGGGGGGGACAGGGATTTCGATGAGCAGTTCTTC. Protein sequence: CASSSVRGGDRDFDEQFF.

The V and J genes are TRBV19 and TRBJ2-7; D is unresolved. Trimming pared 5 bases from V and 9 bases from J, leaving 5 bases between. CDR3 size: 9 residues. Germline CDR1 LNHDA, CDR2 SQIVND (reference sequence). The CDR3 DNA sequence: TGTGCCAGTAGTCGTATGCAGTACTTC. Its protein is CASSRMQYF.

The V call is TRBV27, the J call TRBJ2-5, with 10 bases aligning to TRBD2. The CDR3 spans 16 residues. V trimming: 5 bases; J trimming: 2 bases; junction bases outside the gene matches: 8. The V gene's germline CDR1 is MNHEY and CDR2 SMNVEV (reference sequence). The DNA of the CDR3 is TGTGCCAGCAGTGGGCTAGCGGGAGTGGGTCAAGAGACCCAGTACTTC. This encodes CASSGLAGVGQETQYF.

This clone was found a few times. This sequence joins TRBV28 and TRBJ1-4; 8 bases line up with TRBD1. Germline loops: CDR1 MDHEN, CDR2 SYDVKM. This CDR3 region has 15 residues. Germline trimming cut 5 bases from V and 3 bases from J; bases unmatched to any gene: 5. The CDR3 is CASSDRGSSNEKLFF. The CDR3 nucleotides read TGTGCCAGCAGTGACAGGGGAAGCTCTAATGAAAAACTGTTTTTT.

This chain joins TRBV5-8 and TRBJ2-7; maybe TRBD1 (5 bases). Per germline, CDR1 SGHTS and CDR2 YDEGEE. The CDR3 is 11 residues long. The germline V and J ends were trimmed by 2 bases and 9 bases, with 9 bases remaining between them. CDR3 coding DNA: TGTGCCAGCAGCTTACTGGGGCTGCAGTACTTC. Protein product: CASSLLGLQYF.

DNA for the CDR3: TGCAGCGTTGAAGGACCGGGGTATGGGCAGTTCTTC. Protein sequence: CSVEGPGYGQFF. This chain uses TRBV29-1 with TRBJ2-1, with a tentative D call TRBD2 (5 bases). The CDR3 is 12 residues long. Between the trimmed V and J ends, which lost 1 base and 12 bases, there was a span of 13 bases. Germline CDR1 and CDR2: SQVTM and ANQGSEA.

The J gene is TRBJ2-1, the V gene TRBV7-9; 7 bases line up with TRBD2. This CDR3 comprises 19 residues. CDR1 SEHNR and CDR2 FQNEAQ come from the germline V gene (reference sequence). Germline trimming cut 7 bases from V and 0 bases from J; bases unmatched to any gene: 18. In nucleotides, the CDR3 is TGTGCCAGCATTCCCCCTCGCGGGAGAAGGGCAAGCTCCTACAATGAGCAGTTCTTC. This codes for CASIPPRGRRASSYNEQFF.

This chain connects TRBV9 to TRBJ2-1, with a possible D match to TRBD2 (6 bases). The germline V and J ends were trimmed by 5 bases and 9 bases, with 15 bases remaining between them. The germline V gene encodes CDR1 SGDLS and CDR2 YYNGEE. There are 13 residues in the CDR3. CDR3 amino acids: CASSRDSGREQFF. The CDR3 DNA is TGTGCCAGCAGTAGGGACTCGGGACGTGAGCAGTTCTTC.

The chain recombines TRBV28 with TRBJ2-1, with 11 bases fitting TRBD1. The length of the CDR3 is 15 residues. J gave up 13 bases and V 6 bases, and 14 bases lay outside the gene matches. In germline, CDR1 is MDHEN, CDR2 SYDVKM. The CDR3 DNA is TGTGCCAGCAGCATAACTGGACAGGGGGCGCGTTTACAGTTCTTC. Amino acids: CASSITGQGARLQFF.

This rearrangement joins TRBV30 to TRBJ1-2; 7 nucleotides match TRBD1. The CDR3 extends over 12 amino acids. Germline lookup yields CDR1 GTSNPN and CDR2 SVGIG (reference sequence). V was clipped by 4 bases and J by 8 bases; unmatched bases: 7. CDR3 DNA sequence: TGTGCCTGGAAGACAGGGTGGAGAGGCTACACCTTC. This codes for CAWKTGWRGYTF.

The CDR3 spells CASSQEAADTQYF. As DNA, the CDR3 is TGTGCCAGCAGCCAAGAGGCGGCAGATACGCAGTATTTT. The chain recombines TRBV14 with TRBJ2-3; D is ambiguous. CDR1 and CDR2 (germline): SGHDN, FVKESK. The V end lost 0 bases, the J end lost 4 bases, and 5 bases lay between the germline ends. The CDR3 consists of 13 residues. Based on the CDR3 plus reference TRBV14 and TRBJ2-3, the full variable domain is EAGVTQFPSHSVIEKGQTVTLRCDPISGHDNLYWYRRVMGKEIKFLLHFVKESKQDESGMPNNRFLAERTGGTYSTLKVQPAELEDSGVYFCASSQEAADTQYFGPGTRLTVL.

The chain joins TRBV27 to TRBJ2-7; 16 bases fit TRBD2. Germline V lookup: CDR1 MNHEY, CDR2 SMNVEV (reference sequence). V dropped 6 bases and J dropped 2; count of bases not matched to a gene: 13. The length of the CDR3 is 19 residues. The DNA for the CDR3 is TGTGCCAGCAGCAAGGGGACTAGCGGGAGGGCCGTCTTAACCTACGAGCAGTACTTC. Its protein product is CASSKGTSGRAVLTYEQYF.

The chain recombines TRBV11-2 with TRBJ1-2; 9 bases align to TRBD1. The CDR3 contains 17 residues. Germline trimming cut 5 bases from V and 7 bases from J; bases unmatched to any gene: 17. Germline V gene lookup returns CDR1 SGHAT and CDR2 FQNNGV. CDR3 sequence: CASSLLHPGTGLSGYTF. Here the CDR3 DNA reads TGTGCCAGCAGCCTACTACACCCCGGGACAGGGTTAAGTGGCTACACCTTC.

This clone was observed once. The chain combines TRBV15 with TRBJ2-1; possibly TRBD2 for D (5 bases). This CDR3 comprises 14 residues. The germline V and J ends were trimmed by 1 base and 5 bases, with 9 bases remaining between them. Per germline, CDR1 LNHNV and CDR2 YYDKDF (reference sequence). CDR3 protein: CATSRGRGNNEQFF. CDR3 bases: TGTGCCACCAGCAGAGGTCGGGGAAACAATGAGCAGTTCTTC.

This sequence joins TRBV27 and TRBJ2-7; 10 bases map to TRBD2. The CDR3 extends over 15 amino acids. Trimming cost V 5 bases and J 1 base; bases outside gene matches: 5. The germline V gene encodes CDR1 MNHEY and CDR2 SMNVEV (reference sequence). The CDR3: CASSKLAGGSYEQYF. CDR3 nucleotides: TGTGCCAGCAGTAAATTAGCGGGAGGATCCTACGAGCAGTACTTC.

This chain joins TRBV11-1 and TRBJ2-1; possibly TRBD1 for D (5 bases). This CDR3 has 13 residues. V was pared by 1 base and J by 10 bases, with 11 bases between. The germline CDR1 and CDR2 sequences are SGHAT and FQDESV (reference sequence). The CDR3 region is CASSLDRSDEQFF. The CDR3 DNA follows: TGTGCCAGCAGCTTAGACAGGAGCGACGAGCAGTTCTTC. Full variable domain (remainder filled in from reference TRBV11-1 and TRBJ2-1): EAEVAQSPRYKITEKSQAVAFWCDPISGHATLYWYRQILGQGPELLVQFQDESVVDDSQLPKDRFSAERLKGVDSTLKIQPAELGDSAMYLCASSLDRSDEQFFGPGTRLTVL.

The chain recombines TRBV10-3 with TRBJ2-3, with 16 bases aligning to TRBD2. The CDR3 sequence is 19 residues long. V was clipped by 3 bases and J by 6 bases; unmatched bases: 12. The germline gives CDR1 ENHRY, CDR2 SYGVKD. The CDR3: CAISDPGTSGRAAVDTQYF. In DNA form, the CDR3 reads TGTGCCATCAGTGATCCGGGGACTAGCGGGAGGGCCGCGGTGGATACGCAGTATTTT.

This sequence joins TRBV5-5 and TRBJ1-5; D not certain. This CDR3 is built from 12 residues. The germline CDR1 and CDR2 sequences are SGHKS and YYEKEE (reference sequence). The V gene lost 4 bases and the J gene lost 5 bases, with 7 bases spanning the gap. The DNA for the CDR3 is TGTGCCAGCAGCGCCGCGGATCAGCCCCAGCATTTT. It specifies CASSAADQPQHF.

The chain has TRBV12-5 and TRBJ2-3; no clear D. The length of the CDR3 is 11 residues. Trimming stripped 9 bases from V and 0 bases from J, with 4 bases between. The germline gives CDR1 LGHNT, CDR2 FRNRAP. CDR3 loop: CARASTDTQYF. CDR3 nucleotide sequence: TGTGCTAGGGCCAGCACAGATACGCAGTATTTT.

This clone was seen a single time. V and J are TRBV7-9 and TRBJ2-2; D gene unclear. The CDR3 runs 11 residues. Trimming removed 9 bases at V and 3 bases at J, with 5 bases between. Germline values: CDR1 SEHNR, CDR2 FQNEAQ (reference sequence). DNA of the CDR3: TGTGCCAGTCTTTACACCGGGGAGCTGTTTTTT. Translating gives CASLYTGELFF.

CDR3 sequence: CASSKCVNRGFLNTEAFF. The DNA of the CDR3 is TGTGCCAGCAGCAAATGCGTGAACAGGGGGTTCCTGAACACTGAAGCTTTCTTT. The chain employs TRBV21-1 and TRBJ1-1; no DNA check was done on the table's D call, TRBD1. TRBV21-1 is a documented pseudogene. The CDR3 totals 18 residues.

The CDR3 spells CASSPRPPSGRAVYNEQFF. CDR3 DNA sequence: TGTGCCAGCAGCCCTCGGCCCCCCTCCGGGAGGGCCGTCTACAATGAGCAGTTCTTC. The rearrangement joins TRBV7-3 to TRBJ2-1; TRBD2 matches at 8 bases. Germline CDR1 SGHTA, CDR2 FQGTGA. The CDR3 consists of 19 residues. After removal of 5 bases from V and 3 bases from J, the junction contained 18 bases not matched to a gene.

The genes are TRBV27 and TRBJ2-7; 14 nucleotides align to TRBD2. J gave up 4 bases and V 5 bases, and 4 bases lay outside the gene matches. This CDR3 spans 15 amino acids. CDR1 and CDR2 (germline): MNHEY, SMNVEV (reference sequence). In DNA form, the CDR3 reads TGTGCCAGCAGTCTAAGGACTAGCGGGAGGTACGAGCAGTACTTC. Amino acids: CASSLRTSGRYEQYF.

Only a few counts were recorded for this clone. The chain carries TRBV10-3 and TRBJ2-7, with 10 bases lining up with TRBD2. The CDR3 runs to 18 residues. Germline-derived CDR1 and CDR2 are ENHRY and SYGVKD. V shed 2 bases and J 0 bases; nucleotides not matched to a gene: 10. The CDR3 protein is CAISEGDGLAASSYEQYF. As DNA, the CDR3 is TGTGCCATCAGTGAGGGGGATGGACTAGCGGCGAGCTCCTACGAGCAGTACTTC.

The CDR3 loop is CASSLSGGGDEYF. The DNA of the CDR3 is TGTGCCAGCAGCTTAAGTGGTGGGGGGGACGAGTACTTC. V and J are TRBV7-6 and TRBJ2-7; the match to TRBD2 covers 7 bases. The V segment lost 2 bases and the J segment 11 bases; nucleotides outside the gene matches: 9. In germline, CDR1 is SGHVS, CDR2 FNYEAQ. The CDR3 covers 13 residues.

In its sample, this clone was seen once. The CDR3 nucleotides read TGCGCCAGCAGCTCACAGGGTGTGGGGGAGACCCAGTACTTC. It yields the protein CASSSQGVGETQYF. This sequence joins TRBV5-1 and TRBJ2-5, with D tentatively TRBD1 (6 bases). Between the trimmed V and J ends, which lost 3 bases and 5 bases, there was a span of 14 bases. The CDR3 covers 14 residues. CDR1 SGHRS and CDR2 YFSETQ come from the germline V gene.

V gene TRBV23-1 combines with J gene TRBJ1-2, with 7 nucleotides matching TRBD1. TRBV23-1 is given ORF status, its function remaining uncertain. The CDR3 has 15 amino acids. J was trimmed by 8 bases and V by 2 bases; bases with no gene match: 11. The CDR3, as DNA: TGCGCCAGCAGTCAAAAAAGGAAACAGGGGAAGGGCTACACCTTC. Translating it yields CASSQKRKQGKGYTF.

The V gene is TRBV7-2, the J gene TRBJ2-7, with TRBD2 as a possible D gene (5 bases). Germline loops: CDR1 SGHTA, CDR2 FQGNSA. The length of the CDR3 is 15 residues. V gave up 1 base and J gave up 7 bases, with 17 bases separating them. The CDR3 DNA sequence: TGTGCCAGCAGCTTAGTCGCGACGGGAAGAGAGGAGCAGTACTTC. Its translation: CASSLVATGREEQYF.

This sequence joins TRBV5-4 and TRBJ2-7, with D uncertain. The V gene's germline CDR1 is SGHNT and CDR2 YYREEE (reference sequence). The V and J ends lost 2 bases and 5 bases respectively, with 5 bases between them. The CDR3 covers 11 residues. The CDR3 loop reads CASSFGHEQYF. The CDR3 DNA is TGTGCCAGCAGCTTCGGTCACGAGCAGTACTTC.

V and J are TRBV5-1 and TRBJ2-1; no clear D gene. This CDR3 is built from 16 residues. Trimming shortened V by 0 bases and J by 12 bases, and 22 bases separated the two germline ends. Germline lookup yields CDR1 SGHRS and CDR2 YFSETQ. CDR3 coding DNA: TGCGCCAGCAGCTTGGATCTGCGGAACCCCCCTGATGGGCAGTTCTTC. Encoded protein: CASSLDLRNPPDGQFF. The entire variable domain, with the rest obtained from reference TRBV5-1 and TRBJ2-1, is as follows: KAGVTQTPRYLIKTRGQQVTLSCSPISGHRSVSWYQQTPGQGLQFLFEYFSETQRNKGNFPGRFSGRQFSNSRSEMNVSTLELGDSALYLCASSLDLRNPPDGQFFGPGTRLTVL.